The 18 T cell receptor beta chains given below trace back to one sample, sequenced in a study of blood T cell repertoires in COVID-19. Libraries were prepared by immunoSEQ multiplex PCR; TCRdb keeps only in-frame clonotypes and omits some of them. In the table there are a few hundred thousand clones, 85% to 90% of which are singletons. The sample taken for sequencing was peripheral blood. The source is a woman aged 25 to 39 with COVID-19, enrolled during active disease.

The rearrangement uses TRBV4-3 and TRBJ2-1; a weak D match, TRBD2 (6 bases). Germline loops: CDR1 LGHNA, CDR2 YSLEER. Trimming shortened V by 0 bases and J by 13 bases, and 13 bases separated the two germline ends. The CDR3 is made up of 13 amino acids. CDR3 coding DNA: TGCGCCAGCAGCCAAGATCTGCGGGGCCTTCAGTTCTTC. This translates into CASSQDLRGLQFF.

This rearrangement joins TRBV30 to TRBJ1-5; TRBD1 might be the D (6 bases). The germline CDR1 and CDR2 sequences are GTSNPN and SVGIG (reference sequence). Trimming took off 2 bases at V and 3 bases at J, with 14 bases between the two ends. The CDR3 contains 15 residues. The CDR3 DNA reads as TGTGCCTGGAGTTACGGGGCAGGGGCCAATCAGCCCCAGCATTTT. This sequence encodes CAWSYGAGANQPQHF.

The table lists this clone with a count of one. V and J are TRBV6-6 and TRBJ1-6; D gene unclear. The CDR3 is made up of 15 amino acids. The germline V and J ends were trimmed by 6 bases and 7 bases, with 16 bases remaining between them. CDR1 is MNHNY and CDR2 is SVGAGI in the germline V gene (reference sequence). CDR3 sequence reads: CASSMEPAGNSPLHF. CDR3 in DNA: TGTGCCAGCAGCATGGAACCCGCGGGAAATTCACCCCTCCACTTT.

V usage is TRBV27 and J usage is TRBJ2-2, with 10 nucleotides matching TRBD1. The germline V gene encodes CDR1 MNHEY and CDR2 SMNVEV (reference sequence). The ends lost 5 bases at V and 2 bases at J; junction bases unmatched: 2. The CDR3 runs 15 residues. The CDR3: CASSRQGANTGELFF. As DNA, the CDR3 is TGTGCCAGCAGTCGACAGGGGGCTAACACCGGGGAGCTGTTTTTT.

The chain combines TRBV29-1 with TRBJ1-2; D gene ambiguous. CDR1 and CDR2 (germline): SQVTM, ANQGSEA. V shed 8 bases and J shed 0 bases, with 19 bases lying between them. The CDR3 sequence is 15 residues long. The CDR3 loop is CSPHREWYSNYGYTF. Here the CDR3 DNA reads TGCAGCCCCCATAGGGAGTGGTACTCTAACTATGGCTACACCTTC. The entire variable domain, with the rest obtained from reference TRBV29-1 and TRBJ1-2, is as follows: SAVISQKPSRDICQRGTSLTIQCQVDSQVTMMFWYRQQPGQSLTLIATANQGSEATYESGFVIDKFPISRPNLTFSTLTVSNMSPEDSSIYLCSPHREWYSNYGYTFGSGTRLTVV.

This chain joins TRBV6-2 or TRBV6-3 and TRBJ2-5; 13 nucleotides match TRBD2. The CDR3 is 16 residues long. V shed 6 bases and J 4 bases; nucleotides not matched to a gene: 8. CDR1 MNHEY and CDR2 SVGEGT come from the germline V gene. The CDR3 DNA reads TGTGCCAGCAGCATTACTAGCGGGGGGGCCGGAGAGACCCAGTACTTC. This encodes CASSITSGGAGETQYF.

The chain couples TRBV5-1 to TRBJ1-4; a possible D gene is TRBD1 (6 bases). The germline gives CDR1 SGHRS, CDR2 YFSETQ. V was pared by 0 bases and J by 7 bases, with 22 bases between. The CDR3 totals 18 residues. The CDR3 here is CASSLADTTSQGIEKLFF. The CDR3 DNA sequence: TGCGCCAGCAGCTTGGCCGACACAACCTCCCAGGGGATTGAAAAACTGTTTTTT.

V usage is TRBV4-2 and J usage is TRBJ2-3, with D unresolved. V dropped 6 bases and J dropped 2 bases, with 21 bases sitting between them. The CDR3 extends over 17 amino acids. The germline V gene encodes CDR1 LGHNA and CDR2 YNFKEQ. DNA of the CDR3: TGTGCCAGCAGTCACTCCCCCTCCCAACCGAACACAGATACGCAGTATTTT. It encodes CASSHSPSQPNTDTQYF.

The CDR3 reads CASSRIGVGGYTF. DNA for the CDR3: TGCGCCAGCAGCCGTATCGGGGTTGGTGGCTACACCTTC. The gene calls are TRBV4-1 and TRBJ1-2; D gene uncertain. CDR3 length equals 13 residues. The germline gives CDR1 MGHRA, CDR2 YSYEKL. V gave up 4 bases and J gave up 7 bases, with 13 bases separating them.

CDR3 DNA sequence: TGCAGTGCTAATCAGGGGAATGGCTACACCTTC. This encodes CSANQGNGYTF. This chain links TRBV20-1 with TRBJ1-2, with D possibly TRBD1 on 6 matching bases. V dropped 4 bases and J dropped 6 bases, with 9 bases sitting between them. Germline-derived CDR1 and CDR2 are DFQATT and SNEGSKA (reference sequence). This CDR3 contains 11 residues.

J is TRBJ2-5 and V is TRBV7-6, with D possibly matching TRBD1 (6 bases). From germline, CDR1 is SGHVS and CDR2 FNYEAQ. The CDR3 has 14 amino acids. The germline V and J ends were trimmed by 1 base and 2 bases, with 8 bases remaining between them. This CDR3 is CASSLVGQQETQYF. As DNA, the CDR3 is TGTGCCAGCAGCTTAGTGGGACAACAAGAGACCCAGTACTTC.

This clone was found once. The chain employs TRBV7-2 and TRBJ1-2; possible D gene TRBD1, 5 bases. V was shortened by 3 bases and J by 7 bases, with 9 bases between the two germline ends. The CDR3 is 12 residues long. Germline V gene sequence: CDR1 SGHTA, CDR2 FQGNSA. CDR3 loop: CASSFIGAGYTF. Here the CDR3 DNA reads TGTGCCAGCAGCTTCATAGGGGCTGGCTACACCTTC.

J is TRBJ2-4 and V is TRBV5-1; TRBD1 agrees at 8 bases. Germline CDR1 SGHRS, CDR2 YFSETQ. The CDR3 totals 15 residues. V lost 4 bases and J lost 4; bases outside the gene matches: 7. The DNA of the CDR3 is TGCGCCAGCAGCCCGGGATGGACAGGGAAAAACATTCAGTACTTC. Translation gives CASSPGWTGKNIQYF. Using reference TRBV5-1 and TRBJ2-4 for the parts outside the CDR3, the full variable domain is KAGVTQTPRYLIKTRGQQVTLSCSPISGHRSVSWYQQTPGQGLQFLFEYFSETQRNKGNFPGRFSGRQFSNSRSEMNVSTLELGDSALYLCASSPGWTGKNIQYFGAGTRLSVL.

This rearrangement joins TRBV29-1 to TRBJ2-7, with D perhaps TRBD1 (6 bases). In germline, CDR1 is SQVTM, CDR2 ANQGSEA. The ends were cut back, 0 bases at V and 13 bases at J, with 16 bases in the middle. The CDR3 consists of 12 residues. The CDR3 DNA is TGCAGCGTTGAAGATGGCAGGGGAAGGTTCTACGTC. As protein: CSVEDGRGRFYV.

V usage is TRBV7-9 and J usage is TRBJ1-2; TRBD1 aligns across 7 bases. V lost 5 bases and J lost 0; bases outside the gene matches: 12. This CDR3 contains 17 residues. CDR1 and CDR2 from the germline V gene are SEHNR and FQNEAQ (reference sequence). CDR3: CASSGDRPTSTNYGYTF. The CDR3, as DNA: TGTGCCAGCAGCGGGGACAGACCTACCAGTACTAACTATGGCTACACCTTC.

The CDR3 here is CASSERTGGNEQFF. The DNA of the CDR3 is TGTGCCAGCAGCGAACGAACCGGGGGCAATGAGCAGTTCTTC. V gene TRBV11-3 combines with J gene TRBJ2-1; tentatively, D is TRBD2 (6 bases). The V gene lost 5 bases and the J gene lost 6 bases, with 14 bases spanning the gap. There are 14 residues in the CDR3. The germline V gene encodes CDR1 SGHNT and CDR2 YENEEA. The whole variable domain, filled in from reference TRBV11-3 and TRBJ2-1, reads EAGVVQSPRYKIIEKKQPVAFWCNPISGHNTLYWYLQNLGQGPELLIRYENEEAVDDSQLPKDRFSAERLKGVDSTLKIQPAELGDSAVYLCASSERTGGNEQFFGPGTRLTVL.

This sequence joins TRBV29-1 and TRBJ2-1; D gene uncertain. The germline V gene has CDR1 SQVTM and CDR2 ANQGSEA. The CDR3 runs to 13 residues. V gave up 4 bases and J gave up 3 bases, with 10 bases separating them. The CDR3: CSVGTALYNEQFF. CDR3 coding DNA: TGCAGCGTTGGAACCGCGCTCTACAATGAGCAGTTCTTC.

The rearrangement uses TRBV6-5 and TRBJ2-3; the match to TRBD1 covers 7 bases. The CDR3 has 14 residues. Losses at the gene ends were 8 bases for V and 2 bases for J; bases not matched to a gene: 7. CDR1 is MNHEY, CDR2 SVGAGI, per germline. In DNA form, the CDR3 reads TGTGCCAGCCTAGAGGGGGCCTCCACAGATACGCAGTATTTT. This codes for CASLEGASTDTQYF.